These 28 T cell receptor beta chains share one sample of origin, sequenced in a study of T cell responses to AZD1222 COVID-19 vaccine. Repertoires were generated with immunoSEQ multiplex PCR, while TCRdb's copy carries only in-frame clones and drops some. The table lists fewer than 200,000 clones, 85% to 90% of them singletons, with under 7.5% in the top ten. The sample was peripheral blood, taken on day 0 of AZD1222 vaccination. These TCRs come from an adult in good health.

The chain uses TRBV28 and TRBJ1-2; no definite D call. The V gene lost 5 bases and the J gene lost 7 bases, with 11 bases spanning the gap. The CDR3 runs to 12 residues. Per germline, CDR1 MDHEN and CDR2 SYDVKM. CDR3 region: CASSTHGVGYTF. The CDR3 DNA sequence: TGTGCCAGCAGTACGCATGGGGTTGGCTACACCTTC.

The V call is TRBV7-9, the J call TRBJ2-1; D is perhaps TRBD1 (5 bases). CDR1 SEHNR and CDR2 FQNEAQ come from the germline V gene (reference sequence). The CDR3 extends over 16 amino acids. V gave up 6 bases and J gave up 2 bases, with 17 bases separating them. The CDR3 sequence is CASSPRRQGTYNEQFF. In DNA form, the CDR3 reads TGTGCCAGCAGTCCTCGGCGGCAGGGCACCTACAATGAGCAGTTCTTC.

This chain links TRBV7-2 with TRBJ2-1, with D possibly TRBD2 on 6 matching bases. Germline V gives CDR1 SGHTA, CDR2 FQGNSA. The CDR3 sequence is 14 residues long. V gave up 3 bases and J gave up 4 bases, with 10 bases separating them. The CDR3 loop is CASSLGGNYNEQFF. As DNA, the CDR3 is TGTGCCAGCAGCTTGGGCGGGAATTACAATGAGCAGTTCTTC.

The sample holds many counts of this clone. The J gene is TRBJ2-7, the V gene TRBV25-1; 7 nucleotides align to TRBD2. Germline V gives CDR1 MGHDK, CDR2 SYGVNS. The CDR3 runs to 16 residues. V trimming: 2 bases; J trimming: 7 bases; junction bases outside the gene matches: 14. The CDR3 DNA is TGTGCCAGCAGTGAAAGCCATCTAGCGGCCCGTGGAGAGCAGTACTTC. Protein: CASSESHLAARGEQYF.

The V call is TRBV28, the J call TRBJ1-2; D not resolved. V shed 5 bases and J shed 5 bases, with 18 bases lying between them. The germline CDR1 and CDR2 sequences are MDHEN and SYDVKM. The CDR3 consists of 15 residues. CDR3 region: CASSPPSGPFYGYTF. DNA for the CDR3: TGTGCCAGCAGTCCCCCGAGTGGGCCCTTTTATGGCTACACCTTC.

The chain links TRBV25-1 to TRBJ2-3; D is undetermined. The ends were cut back, 1 base at V and 5 bases at J, with 19 bases in the middle. Germline assignment: CDR1 MGHDK and CDR2 SYGVNS. The CDR3 runs 17 residues. CDR3 sequence (DNA): TGTGCCAGCAGTGAATTAAGCCCGGGTAAGGGAAAAGATACGCAGTATTTT. It codes for CASSELSPGKGKDTQYF.

The chain uses TRBV30 and TRBJ1-2; 7 nucleotides line up with TRBD1. The CDR3 is 13 residues long. Trimming took 4 bases from V and 8 from J; bases not matched to a gene: 10. The V gene's germline CDR1 is GTSNPN and CDR2 SVGIG (reference sequence). The DNA for the CDR3 is TGTGCCTGGACCACTCCTGGGACAGTCGGCTACACCTTC. Translation gives CAWTTPGTVGYTF.

The chain uses TRBV18 and TRBJ2-5; perhaps TRBD2 as D (5 bases). CDR3 length: 15 amino acids. Germline V lookup: CDR1 KGHSH, CDR2 LQKENI. V was pared by 4 bases and J by 0 bases, with 12 bases between. CDR3 coding DNA: TGTGCCAGCTCACAGCGGACGGCGTACCAAGAGACCCAGTACTTC. It translates to CASSQRTAYQETQYF.

This chain uses TRBV21-1 with TRBJ1-2. TRBV21-1 is labeled a pseudogene. The CDR3 is 15 residues long. The CDR3 is CASSKEAGKVGGYTF. CDR3 nucleotide sequence: TGTGCCAGCAGCAAAGAGGCAGGCAAAGTAGGGGGCTACACCTTC.

The chain uses TRBV6-2 or TRBV6-3 and TRBJ1-1, with D unresolved. The germline V and J ends were trimmed by 6 bases and 0 bases, with 8 bases remaining between them. The CDR3 is 13 residues long. Germline lookup yields CDR1 MNHEY and CDR2 SVGEGT. The CDR3 coding sequence is TGTGCCAGCAGCGGGTACATGAACACTGAAGCTTTCTTT. It yields the protein CASSGYMNTEAFF.

The CDR3 region is CAWNPTSGNTIYF. In DNA, the CDR3 is TGTGCCTGGAACCCCACGAGTGGAAACACCATATATTTT. This rearrangement joins TRBV30 to TRBJ1-3; D not resolved. The CDR3 sequence is 13 residues long. Trimming stripped 4 bases from V and 3 bases from J, with 10 bases between. Germline CDR1 GTSNPN, CDR2 SVGIG (reference sequence).

The sample holds one count of this clone. The rearrangement uses TRBV9 and TRBJ1-6; D gene ambiguous. Between the trimmed V and J ends, which lost 1 base and 1 base, there was a span of 0 bases. This CDR3 has 13 amino acids. Looked up from germline, CDR1 is SGDLS and CDR2 is YYNGEE. The CDR3 here is CASSVSYNSPLHF. Written as DNA, the CDR3 is TGTGCCAGCAGCGTATCCTATAATTCACCCCTCCACTTT.

The rearrangement joins TRBV28 to TRBJ2-1; tentative D call: TRBD1 (5 bases). The CDR3 is 11 residues long. CDR1 is MDHEN and CDR2 is SYDVKM in the germline V gene. Trimming took 2 bases from V and 10 from J, leaving 6 bases between them. CDR3 in DNA: TGTGCCAGCAGTTTAGCAGGGGAGCAGTTCTTC. Translating it yields CASSLAGEQFF.

The CDR3 bases are TGTGCCAGCAGCCCACAGATAGAGCGTGGAAACACCATATATTTT. This codes for CASSPQIERGNTIYF. The V call is TRBV9, the J call TRBJ1-3; no clear D gene. CDR3 length equals 15 residues. Germline V gives CDR1 SGDLS, CDR2 YYNGEE. V was cut by 4 bases and J by 3 bases, with 14 bases left in between. Supplemented by reference TRBV9 and TRBJ1-3, the full variable domain reads DSGVTQTPKHLITATGQRVTLRCSPRSGDLSVYWYQQSLDQGLQFLIQYYNGEERAKGNILERFSAQQFPDLHSELNLSSLELGDSALYFCASSPQIERGNTIYFGEGSWLTVV.

This chain connects TRBV5-1 to TRBJ2-7; D ambiguous. CDR3 length: 11 amino acids. Germline CDR1 reads SGHRS; CDR2 reads YFSETQ. V lost 0 bases, J lost 2 bases, and 0 bases lay in between. The CDR3 loop reads CASSLAYEQYF. The CDR3, as DNA: TGCGCCAGCAGCTTGGCCTACGAGCAGTACTTC. Filled out from reference TRBV5-1 and TRBJ2-7, the complete variable domain reads KAGVTQTPRYLIKTRGQQVTLSCSPISGHRSVSWYQQTPGQGLQFLFEYFSETQRNKGNFPGRFSGRQFSNSRSEMNVSTLELGDSALYLCASSLAYEQYFGPGTRLTVT.

This clone was recorded only once. The V gene is TRBV10-1, the J gene TRBJ2-7; D not certain. CDR3 length equals 15 residues. Trimming took 9 bases from V and 2 from J, leaving 20 bases between them. CDR1 and CDR2 from the germline V gene are WNHNN and SYGVQD (reference sequence). The CDR3 coding sequence is TGCGCCAGGTCCCTTCCCTGTCCAAGGGCCTACGAGCAGTACTTC. It encodes CARSLPCPRAYEQYF.

V usage is TRBV18 and J usage is TRBJ2-7; D is perhaps TRBD2 (6 bases). CDR1 is KGHSH and CDR2 is LQKENI in the germline V gene. Trimming left V 3 bases short and J 8 bases short, with 20 bases between. This CDR3 spans 15 amino acids. CDR3 bases: TGTGCCAGCTCACCCCCCGGAAGCCCCGGGGGTAAGCAGTACTTC. The encoded protein is CASSPPGSPGGKQYF.

V and J are TRBV7-2 and TRBJ1-2, with D possibly TRBD1 on 5 matching bases. V lost 5 bases and J 7 bases, leaving 14 bases between the germline ends. Germline CDR1 and CDR2: SGHTA and FQGNSA. This CDR3 region has 13 residues. The CDR3 DNA reads as TGTGCCAGCAGCAACCGACAGTCTGGTGGCTACACCTTC. Protein sequence: CASSNRQSGGYTF.

The CDR3 protein is CASSPPTGNQPQHF. Written as DNA, the CDR3 is TGTGCCAGCTCACCACCAACAGGAAATCAGCCCCAGCATTTT. The rearrangement uses TRBV18 and TRBJ1-5; tentatively, D is TRBD1 (5 bases). With 0 bases removed from V and 4 bases from J, the gap between germline ends came to 7 bases. Germline V gene data show CDR1 as KGHSH and CDR2 as LQKENI. This CDR3 contains 14 residues.

This chain links TRBV30 with TRBJ2-3; D is unresolved. Looked up from germline, CDR1 is GTSNPN and CDR2 is SVGIG (reference sequence). The CDR3 extends over 11 amino acids. Trimming took off 0 bases at V and 5 bases at J, with 3 bases between the two ends. The CDR3 sequence is CAWSVVDTQYF. In DNA, the CDR3 is TGTGCCTGGAGTGTCGTAGATACGCAGTATTTT.

The rearrangement joins TRBV10-3 to TRBJ1-1; 11 bases match TRBD1. The V gene end was trimmed by 11 bases and the J gene end by 4 bases; junction bases not matched to a gene: 6. Germline V gene lookup returns CDR1 ENHRY and CDR2 SYGVKD. This CDR3 comprises 13 residues. CDR3 DNA sequence: TGTGCCGTAACCGGGACAGGGGGCACTGAAGCTTTCTTT. Protein product: CAVTGTGGTEAFF.

This clone was observed once. The chain joins TRBV2 to TRBJ2-7, with D hard to call. Trimming shortened V by 5 bases and J by 6 bases, and 11 bases separated the two germline ends. CDR1 SNHLY and CDR2 FYNNEI come from the germline V gene. CDR3 length equals 12 residues. The CDR3 nucleotides are TGTGCCAGCAGTTTAACGACCAGCGAGCAGTACTTC. It encodes CASSLTTSEQYF.

The chain recombines TRBV29-1 with TRBJ2-7; the D gene could be TRBD1 or TRBD2 (5 bases each). Germline CDR1 is SQVTM and CDR2 is ANQGSEA. The CDR3 is 13 residues long. Trimming left V 4 bases short and J 0 bases short, with 10 bases between. CDR3 nucleotide sequence: TGCAGCGTTGGGGACGTCCCCTCCTACGAGCAGTACTTC. Encoded protein: CSVGDVPSYEQYF.

The genes are TRBV6-2 or TRBV6-3 and TRBJ1-1; D ambiguous. The germline V and J ends were trimmed by 2 bases and 1 base, with 11 bases remaining between them. CDR3 length: 15 amino acids. Germline CDR1 is MNHEY and CDR2 is SVGEGT. This CDR3 is CASSYESRKNTEAFF. CDR3 coding DNA: TGTGCCAGCAGTTACGAATCCAGAAAGAACACTGAAGCTTTCTTT.

This rearrangement joins TRBV2 to TRBJ2-5; 14 bases are shared with TRBD2. This CDR3 is 16 amino acids long. Germline trimming cut 6 bases from V and 7 bases from J; bases unmatched to any gene: 10. Germline V gene data show CDR1 as SNHLY and CDR2 as FYNNEI. The CDR3 loop is CASRKPGLAGVGTQYF. CDR3 in DNA: TGTGCCAGCAGAAAACCGGGACTAGCGGGAGTAGGGACCCAGTACTTC.

The rearrangement links TRBV10-2 to TRBJ2-2; no clear D gene. V was shortened by 8 bases and J by 3 bases, with 13 bases between the two germline ends. CDR3 size: 14 residues. Germline V gene data show CDR1 as WSHSY and CDR2 as SAAADI. CDR3 in amino acids: CASRFGEDTGELFF. The CDR3 DNA reads TGCGCCAGCCGATTTGGAGAGGACACCGGGGAGCTGTTTTTT.

The chain combines TRBV6-5 with TRBJ1-2; the match to TRBD1 covers 8 bases. This CDR3 is 11 amino acids long. V shed 8 bases and J 8 bases; nucleotides not matched to a gene: 4. Germline loops: CDR1 MNHEY, CDR2 SVGAGI. DNA for the CDR3: TGTGCCAGCGGACAGGGCGGGGGCTACACCTTC. Protein: CASGQGGGYTF.

The chain links TRBV28 to TRBJ1-1, with a tentative D call TRBD1 (5 bases). From germline, CDR1 is MDHEN and CDR2 SYDVKM. Trimming took off 9 bases at V and 1 base at J, with 9 bases between the two ends. This CDR3 contains 12 residues. CDR3 sequence: CARGTGNTEAFF. Here the CDR3 DNA reads TGTGCCAGGGGGACGGGGAACACTGAAGCTTTCTTT. The entire variable domain, with the rest obtained from reference TRBV28 and TRBJ1-1, is as follows: DVKVTQSSRYLVKRTGEKVFLECVQDMDHENMFWYRQDPGLGLRLIYFSYDVKMKEKGDIPEGYSVSREKKERFSLILESASTNQTSMYLCARGTGNTEAFFGQGTRLTVV.